The present T cell receptor (beta chain) was sequenced within a study of tumour-infiltrating T cells in Burkitt lymphoma. Background on the study: Productive clonality predicted overall and progression-free survival.

V dropped 3 bases and J dropped 0 bases, with 9 bases sitting between them. Germline CDR1 is KGHSH and CDR2 is LQKENI. The CDR3 is 14 amino acids. TCRdb's copy holds only in-frame clones and misses some; the assay was immunoSEQ multiplex PCR. The sample shows about 4,400 clones, about 88% of them seen only once. Material: tumor tissue. The source of this sequence is a human donor with diffuse large B-cell lymphoma. Some clones in this sample may be carry-over from other donors' samples. V is TRBV18 and J is TRBJ2-7; D is unresolved. CDR3 bases: TGTGCCAGCTCACCCGGGTATTCCTCCTACGAGCAGTACTTC. Its translation is CASSPGYSSYEQYF. Based on the CDR3 plus reference TRBV18 and TRBJ2-7, the full variable domain is NAGVMQNPRHLVRRRGQEARLRCSPMKGHSHVYWYRQLPEEGLKFMVYLQKENIIDESGMPKERFSAEFPKEGPSILRIQQVVRGDSAAYFCASSPGYSSYEQYFGPGTRLTVT.